The 25 T cell receptor beta chains in this list originate from one sample, sequenced in a study of CD8 T cells in Susac syndrome. Random-hexamer reverse transcription was applied to 0.5 to 1 ug RNA. TCRdb analysed the immunoSEQ multiplex PCR reads with MiXCR anew, one entry per CDR3 protein. This sample has roughly 200,000 distinct CDR3 sequences; over 90% occur once, and the top ten carry 0.099%. Specimen: CD4+ T cells from PBMCs. Every receptor here comes from a human donor with Susac syndrome.

The V and J genes are TRBV12-3 or TRBV12-4 and TRBJ1-5; 8 nucleotides agree with TRBD1. The CDR3 spans 14 residues. The V and J ends lost 7 bases and 4 bases, in that order; junction bases with no gene match: 6. The CDR3 here is CASTDRGGNQPQHF. The CDR3 DNA reads TGTGCCAGCACCGACAGGGGAGGGAATCAGCCCCAGCATTTT.

This chain connects TRBV7-2 to TRBJ1-1; D not resolved. CDR3 size: 13 residues. The V and J ends lost 5 bases and 6 bases respectively, with 13 bases between them. Per germline, CDR1 SGHTA and CDR2 FQGNSA. CDR3 DNA sequence: TGTGCCAGCAGCCCATGGGAGGGCGCTGAAGCTTTCTTT. Translated: CASSPWEGAEAFF.

This chain uses TRBV30 with TRBJ2-2; 11 bases match TRBD2. V was clipped by 1 base and J by 6 bases; unmatched bases: 1. Germline loops: CDR1 GTSNPN, CDR2 SVGIG (reference sequence). This CDR3 is built from 14 residues. The CDR3 DNA is TGTGCCTGGAGTGCGGGACTAGCGGCCGGGGAGCTGTTTTTT. This gives the protein CAWSAGLAAGELFF. Combining the CDR3 with reference TRBV30 and TRBJ2-2 gives the whole variable domain SQTIHQWPATLVQPVGSPLSLECTVEGTSNPNLYWYRQAAGRGLQLLFYSVGIGQISSEVPQNLSASRPQDRQFILSSKKLLLSDSGFYLCAWSAGLAAGELFFGEGSRLTVL.

This chain joins TRBV18 and TRBJ2-5; 10 bases align to TRBD1. This CDR3 spans 15 amino acids. Trimming took 4 bases from V and 1 from J; bases not matched to a gene: 3. Germline V gives CDR1 KGHSH, CDR2 LQKENI. CDR3 loop: CASSRQGAGQETQYF. CDR3 nucleotides: TGTGCCAGCTCACGACAGGGGGCCGGCCAAGAGACCCAGTACTTC.

The chain combines TRBV21-1 with TRBJ2-1; whether TRBD2, the table's D call, matches the DNA was not checked. TRBV21-1 is termed a pseudogene. The CDR3 has 18 amino acids. Here the CDR3 reads CASSKVVRGTSGKGEQFF. The DNA for the CDR3 is TGTGCCAGCAGCAAAGTGGTGCGCGGGACTAGCGGGAAGGGTGAGCAGTTCTTC.

V usage is TRBV28 and J usage is TRBJ2-7, with D perhaps matching TRBD1 or TRBD2 (5 bases each). CDR3 length equals 18 residues. Trimming left V 4 bases short and J 4 bases short, with 26 bases between. Germline CDR1 and CDR2: MDHEN and SYDVKM. The CDR3 region is CASSSQTLRGSEKYEQYF. The CDR3 bases are TGTGCCAGCAGTTCACAAACTCTCCGGGGCTCGGAGAAATACGAGCAGTACTTC.

This clonotype is a singleton in its sample. This chain uses TRBV6-2 or TRBV6-3 with TRBJ2-1; the match to TRBD2 covers 14 bases. CDR3 length: 15 residues. Per the germline V gene, CDR1 is MNHEY and CDR2 is SVGEGT. After removal of 5 bases from V and 9 bases from J, the junction contained 6 bases not matched to a gene. The DNA for the CDR3 is TGTGCCAGCAGTCCGACTAGCGGGAGGGCATCTGAGCAGTTCTTC. Its translation: CASSPTSGRASEQFF.

The gene calls are TRBV12-3 or TRBV12-4 and TRBJ1-1; maybe TRBD1 (5 bases). The CDR3 runs 14 residues. Deletions cut 2 bases from V and 5 bases from J, with 12 bases between. The CDR3 sequence: CASSLSQGVTEAFF. CDR3 nucleotides: TGTGCCAGCAGTTTATCCCAGGGTGTGACTGAAGCTTTCTTT.

Points on this clonotype: Its ends do not fully match the called genes, so a read error is possible. V gene TRBV28 combines with J gene TRBJ2-5; a weak D match, TRBD2 (7 bases). Germline CDR1 reads MDHEN; CDR2 reads SYDVKM. The length of the CDR3 is 16 residues. CDR3: CTSSLGGLLSQETQYF. The CDR3 DNA follows: TGTACCAGCAGTTTGGGGGGGCTTCTATCCCAAGAGACCCAGTACTTC.

CDR3: CASSLSGLAGPISYEQYF. The CDR3, as DNA: TGTGCCAGCAGCCTATCAGGACTAGCGGGACCGATTTCCTACGAGCAGTACTTC. V is TRBV12-3 or TRBV12-4 and J is TRBJ2-7; 12 nucleotides match TRBD2. Trimming removed 6 bases from V and 1 base from J; junction bases left unmatched: 13. The CDR3 has 18 residues.

The genes are TRBV2 and TRBJ2-4; TRBD2 matches at 7 bases. V shed 3 bases and J 8 bases; nucleotides not matched to a gene: 7. From germline, CDR1 is SNHLY and CDR2 FYNNEI. The CDR3 loop spans 14 amino acids. The CDR3 reads CASSEGRGQDIQYF. CDR3 sequence (DNA): TGTGCCAGCAGTGAGGGGAGGGGTCAAGACATTCAGTACTTC. The variable domain in full, completed from reference TRBV2 and TRBJ2-4, reads EPEVTQTPSHQVTQMGQEVILRCVPISNHLYFYWYRQILGQKVEFLVSFYNNEISEKSEIFDDQFSVERPDGSNFTLKIRSTKLEDSAMYFCASSEGRGQDIQYFGAGTRLSVL.

This clonotype was found once. The chain recombines TRBV2 with TRBJ2-3, with D unclear. The CDR3 loop spans 15 amino acids. Germline-derived CDR1 and CDR2 are SNHLY and FYNNEI. V shed 8 bases and J shed 4 bases, with 19 bases lying between them. In DNA, the CDR3 is TGTGCCAGCCAACCCGACTCCCGGGCCCCAGATACGCAGTATTTT. This translates into CASQPDSRAPDTQYF.

The rearrangement uses TRBV5-1 and TRBJ2-1; 9 bases are shared with TRBD2. This CDR3 has 15 residues. The V segment lost 2 bases and the J segment 4 bases; nucleotides outside the gene matches: 4. Germline CDR1 SGHRS, CDR2 YFSETQ. CDR3 region: CASSFLAGTYNEQFF. Written as DNA, the CDR3 is TGCGCCAGCAGCTTCCTAGCGGGAACGTACAATGAGCAGTTCTTC.

The chain couples TRBV25-1 to TRBJ2-2; either TRBD1 or TRBD2 may fit D (5 bases each). Germline V lookup: CDR1 MGHDK, CDR2 SYGVNS. CDR3 length equals 16 residues. Trimming cost V 2 bases and J 5 bases, with 15 bases left between them. CDR3 bases: TGTGCCAGCAGTGAACGGAGGCAGGGAAGGACCGGGGAGCTGTTTTTT. Its protein product is CASSERRQGRTGELFF.

This clonotype has just one count. The V and J genes are TRBV5-4 and TRBJ2-1, with TRBD2 matching 10 bases. Per germline, CDR1 SGHNT and CDR2 YYREEE (reference sequence). This CDR3 spans 15 amino acids. V shed 5 bases, J shed 3 bases, and the junction held 5 bases outside the gene matches. The CDR3 sequence is CASSRGLADYNEQFF. The DNA of the CDR3 is TGTGCCAGCAGTCGAGGACTAGCGGACTACAATGAGCAGTTCTTC.

The chain carries TRBV20-1 and TRBJ2-5, with D uncertain. The CDR3 is 12 residues long. Germline CDR1 reads DFQATT; CDR2 reads SNEGSKA (reference sequence). Deletions cut 0 bases from V and 5 bases from J, with 7 bases between. Here the CDR3 reads CSARDRSETQYF. CDR3 sequence (DNA): TGCAGTGCTAGAGATCGATCGGAGACCCAGTACTTC.

This chain links TRBV15 with TRBJ2-5, with 12 bases fitting TRBD2. J lost 3 bases, V lost 1 base, and 0 bases had no gene match. This CDR3 contains 15 residues. Per germline, CDR1 LNHNV and CDR2 YYDKDF (reference sequence). CDR3 sequence reads: CATSRGLAGEETQYF. CDR3 nucleotide sequence: TGTGCCACCAGCAGAGGACTAGCGGGGGAAGAGACCCAGTACTTC.

The chain uses TRBV12-3 or TRBV12-4 and TRBJ2-5; 8 nucleotides line up with TRBD1. The CDR3 is 17 residues long. The V gene end was trimmed by 0 bases and the J gene end by 1 base; junction bases not matched to a gene: 7. CDR3 sequence (DNA): TGTGCCAGCAGTTTAGCCTCGGTGGGGACAGGCCAAGAGACCCAGTACTTC. Protein sequence: CASSLASVGTGQETQYF.

Only one count was recorded for this clonotype. The genes are TRBV29-1 and TRBJ2-5; TRBD1 aligns across 7 bases. The CDR3 extends over 13 amino acids. CDR1 and CDR2 (germline): SQVTM, ANQGSEA. With 4 bases clipped from V and 5 bases from J, the junction kept 7 bases outside the gene matches. CDR3 region: CSVGGQYTETQYF. DNA for the CDR3: TGCAGCGTTGGGGGACAGTATACGGAGACCCAGTACTTC. The full variable domain, with the rest looked up from reference TRBV29-1 and TRBJ2-5, is SAVISQKPSRDICQRGTSLTIQCQVDSQVTMMFWYRQQPGQSLTLIATANQGSEATYESGFVIDKFPISRPNLTFSTLTVSNMSPEDSSIYLCSVGGQYTETQYFGPGTRLLVL.

The rearrangement links TRBV9 to TRBJ2-2, with 8 bases aligning to TRBD2. Trimming cost V 0 bases and J 5 bases; bases outside gene matches: 0. Germline CDR1 and CDR2: SGDLS and YYNGEE. This CDR3 region has 14 residues. The CDR3 protein is CASSVAGGTGELFF. The CDR3 region has the DNA TGTGCCAGCAGCGTAGCGGGGGGGACCGGGGAGCTGTTTTTT.

The gene calls are TRBV21-1 and TRBJ1-5; the table calls TRBD1, which could not be checked here. TRBV21-1 is deemed a pseudogene. CDR3 length: 22 residues. CDR3 DNA sequence: TGTGCCAGCAGCAACTGGACAGGGGGCTACCCTCGGGCGGCTGTTTGGGATCAGCCCCAGCATTTT. Its translation is CASSNWTGGYPRAAVWDQPQHF.

The rearrangement links TRBV12-3 or TRBV12-4 to TRBJ2-5, with 7 positions matching TRBD1. Trimming took 4 bases from V and 5 from J; bases not matched to a gene: 1. This CDR3 has 12 amino acids. CDR3: CASSSGGETQYF. The CDR3, as DNA: TGTGCCAGCAGTTCAGGGGGTGAGACCCAGTACTTC.

This clonotype was seen a single time. The chain joins TRBV7-2 to TRBJ2-6; possible D gene TRBD2, 6 bases. Germline CDR1 reads SGHTA; CDR2 reads FQGNSA. There are 16 residues in the CDR3. Trimming took off 1 base at V and 0 bases at J, with 7 bases between the two ends. The CDR3 here is CASSLVGGSGANVLTF. The DNA of the CDR3 is TGTGCCAGCAGCTTAGTGGGGGGCTCTGGGGCCAACGTCCTGACTTTC.

The rearrangement uses TRBV3-1 and TRBJ1-2, with 7 bases matching TRBD1. The CDR3 is 15 amino acids. CDR1 is LGHDT, CDR2 YNNKEL, per germline (reference sequence). With V trimmed by 8 bases and J by 1 base, 10 bases remained unmatched. CDR3 loop: CASSPRTGDNYGYTF. CDR3 DNA sequence: TGTGCCAGCTCCCCCCGAACAGGGGATAACTATGGCTACACCTTC. Full variable domain (rest looked up from reference TRBV3-1 and TRBJ1-2): DTAVSQTPKYLVTQMGNDKSIKCEQNLGHDTMYWYKQDSKKFLKIMFSYNNKELIINETVPNRFSPKSPDKAHLNLHINSLELGDSAVYFCASSPRTGDNYGYTFGSGTRLTVV.

The CDR3 DNA sequence: TGTGCCAGCGGGCAGTACAATCAGCCCCAGCATTTT. The encoded protein is CASGQYNQPQHF. V gene TRBV2 combines with J gene TRBJ1-5; D is unresolved. CDR1 SNHLY and CDR2 FYNNEI come from the germline V gene. CDR3 length: 12 residues. Trimming shortened V by 8 bases and J by 3 bases, and 8 bases separated the two germline ends. The whole variable domain, filled in from reference TRBV2 and TRBJ1-5, reads EPEVTQTPSHQVTQMGQEVILRCVPISNHLYFYWYRQILGQKVEFLVSFYNNEISEKSEIFDDQFSVERPDGSNFTLKIRSTKLEDSAMYFCASGQYNQPQHFGDGTRLSIL.